Each of the 9 T cell receptor beta chains below was sequenced from the same sample in a study of blood T cell repertoires in COVID-19. Some clones are missing from TCRdb's copy, which holds only in-frame ones; the method was immunoSEQ multiplex PCR. This sample yields around 210,000 clones, of which 65% to 90% are seen a single time; roughly 13% belongs to the top ten. Sequencing was performed on peripheral blood. These receptors came from a human donor in a cohort sampled during active COVID-19.

This clone appeared a single time. The chain has TRBV28 and TRBJ1-5; 9 nucleotides agree with TRBD1. CDR3 length: 14 amino acids. Trimming cost V 6 bases and J 6 bases; bases outside gene matches: 6. Germline loops: CDR1 MDHEN, CDR2 SYDVKM. In DNA form, the CDR3 reads TGTGCCAGCAGACCTACAGGGGGCGGTCAGCCCCAGCATTTT. Protein sequence: CASRPTGGGQPQHF.

Only a few counts were recorded for this clone. The CDR3 sequence is CASSKVKSRRGGRNTIYF. The CDR3, as DNA: TGTGCCAGCAGCAAAGTCAAATCGAGAAGAGGCGGGAGAAACACCATATATTTT. This chain connects TRBV21-1 to TRBJ1-3. TRBV21-1 is a pseudogene segment. This CDR3 region has 18 residues.

The chain employs TRBV18 and TRBJ2-7, with TRBD2 identical over 11 bases. Germline-derived CDR1 and CDR2 are KGHSH and LQKENI. The CDR3 totals 16 residues. The trim removed 4 bases at V and 2 bases at J, leaving 7 bases unmatched. CDR3 sequence reads: CASSRTGTSGAYEQYF. CDR3 bases: TGTGCCAGCTCACGAACCGGGACTAGCGGCGCCTACGAGCAGTACTTC.

V usage is TRBV7-9 and J usage is TRBJ1-5, with 7 bases fitting TRBD1. Germline-derived CDR1 and CDR2 are SEHNR and FQNEAQ (reference sequence). The J segment lost 8 bases and the V segment lost 7 bases, leaving 5 bases of the junction unmatched. The CDR3 sequence is 12 residues long. The CDR3 loop reads CASNEGAEPQHF. The CDR3 DNA sequence: TGTGCCAGCAACGAGGGGGCCGAGCCCCAGCATTTT.

Notes on this clone: Other DNA sequences in this specimen translate into the identical CDR3. This chain links TRBV5-1 with TRBJ2-3, with 7 bases aligning to TRBD2. The CDR3 runs to 14 residues. In germline, CDR1 is SGHRS, CDR2 YFSETQ. Germline trimming cut 4 bases from V and 1 base from J; bases unmatched to any gene: 3. The CDR3 DNA sequence: TGCGCCAGCAGCGGAACTAGCGGCACAGATACGCAGTATTTT. Its protein is CASSGTSGTDTQYF. The full variable domain, in which reference TRBV5-1 and TRBJ2-3 provide the parts outside the CDR3, is KAGVTQTPRYLIKTRGQQVTLSCSPISGHRSVSWYQQTPGQGLQFLFEYFSETQRNKGNFPGRFSGRQFSNSRSEMNVSTLELGDSALYLCASSGTSGTDTQYFGPGTRLTVL.

The J gene is TRBJ2-5, the V gene TRBV4-1; 7 bases are shared with TRBD1. Losses at the gene ends were 0 bases for V and 4 bases for J; bases not matched to a gene: 11. CDR3 length: 17 residues. CDR1 and CDR2 from the germline V gene are MGHRA and YSYEKL. CDR3 nucleotides: TGCGCCAGCAGCCAAGATCTAAGGGACAGCGGCCTAGAGACCCAGTACTTC. Translation gives CASSQDLRDSGLETQYF.

The V gene is TRBV5-8, the J gene TRBJ1-4, with D maybe TRBD1 (6 bases). Germline V lookup: CDR1 SGHTS, CDR2 YDEGEE. V dropped 0 bases and J dropped 7 bases, with 16 bases sitting between them. The CDR3 covers 16 residues. This CDR3 reads CASSLAMGPRGEKLFF. In DNA form, the CDR3 reads TGTGCCAGCAGCTTGGCCATGGGCCCCAGGGGTGAAAAACTGTTTTTT. The whole variable domain, remainder taken from reference TRBV5-8 and TRBJ1-4, is EAGVTQSPTHLIKTRGQQATLRCSPISGHTSVYWYQQALGLGLQFLLWYDEGEERNRGNFPPRFSGRQFPNYSSELNVNALELEDSALYLCASSLAMGPRGEKLFFGSGTQLSVL.

The CDR3 here is CASSFYRGQPQHF. Here the CDR3 DNA reads TGTGCCAGCAGCTTTTACAGGGGTCAGCCCCAGCATTTT. The genes are TRBV5-6 and TRBJ1-5; 7 nucleotides align to TRBD1. V lost 2 bases and J lost 6; bases outside the gene matches: 2. Germline-derived CDR1 and CDR2 are SGHDT and YYEEEE. The CDR3 has 13 residues.

This chain uses TRBV28 with TRBJ2-5; the match to TRBD2 covers 13 bases. This CDR3 region has 19 residues. Germline V gene data show CDR1 as MDHEN and CDR2 as SYDVKM. The trim removed 5 bases at V and 5 bases at J, leaving 17 bases unmatched. The CDR3 bases are TGTGCCAGCAGTCATACCTATTCGCCGGGACTAGCGGGATGGGAGACCCAGTACTTC. Translated, it gives CASSHTYSPGLAGWETQYF.